This T cell receptor (beta chain) was sequenced in a study of T-cell memory formation after mild COVID-19. In its sample, this clonotype was seen many times. Its antigen is unidentified. Study conclusions and caveats: CD4+ contracting clones were mainly CM and EM; CD8+ ones, EMRA. Clones shrinking between day 15 and 85 showed a balanced CD4/CD8 split, and those that grew later tilted toward CD4+.

Constant-segment primers were used for 5'RACE, and the resulting TCR alpha and TCR beta cDNA libraries carried sample barcodes and UMIs. TCRdb reprocessed the 5' RACE reads via MiXCR and lists one record per CDR3 protein. The sample records 30,000 to 35,000 distinct CDR3 sequences, approximately 7.7% being singletons. This CDR3 is 16 amino acids long. V was pared by 2 bases and J by 9 bases, with 11 bases of the junction left unmatched. The V gene's germline CDR1 is SGHDT and CDR2 YYEEEE. The specimen sequenced was PBMCs or a T cell subset sorted from them (not recorded which). The source of this sequence is a man aged 18 to 30 who had mild COVID-19 (a few samples of this study predate the infection). Cell type and time point are not known. This sequence joins TRBV5-6 and TRBJ2-3; 11 bases line up with TRBD2. The CDR3 coding sequence is TGTGCCAGCAGCTTACCCCTTAGCGGGGGGGCAGGGACGCAGTATTTT. Translating it yields CASSLPLSGGAGTQYF.